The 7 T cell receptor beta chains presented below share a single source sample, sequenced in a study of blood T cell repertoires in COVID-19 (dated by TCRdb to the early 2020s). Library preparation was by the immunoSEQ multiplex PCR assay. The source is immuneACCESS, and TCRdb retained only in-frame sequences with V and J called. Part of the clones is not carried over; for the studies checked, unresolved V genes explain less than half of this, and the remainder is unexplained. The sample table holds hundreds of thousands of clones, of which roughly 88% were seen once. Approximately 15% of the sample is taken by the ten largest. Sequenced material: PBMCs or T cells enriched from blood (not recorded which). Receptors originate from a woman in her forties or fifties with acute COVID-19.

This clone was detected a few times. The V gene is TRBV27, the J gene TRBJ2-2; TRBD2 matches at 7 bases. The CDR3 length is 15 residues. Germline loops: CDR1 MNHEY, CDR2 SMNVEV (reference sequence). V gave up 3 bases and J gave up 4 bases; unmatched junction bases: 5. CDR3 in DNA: TGTGCCAGCAGTTTGCGCGGGAGTGGCACCGGGGAGCTGTTTTTT. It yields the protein CASSLRGSGTGELFF.

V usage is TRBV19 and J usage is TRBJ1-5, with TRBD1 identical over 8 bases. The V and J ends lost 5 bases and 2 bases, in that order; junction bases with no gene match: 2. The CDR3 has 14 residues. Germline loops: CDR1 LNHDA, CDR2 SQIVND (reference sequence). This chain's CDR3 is CASSVQGGNQPQHF. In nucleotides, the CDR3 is TGTGCCAGTAGTGTACAGGGGGGCAATCAGCCCCAGCATTTT.

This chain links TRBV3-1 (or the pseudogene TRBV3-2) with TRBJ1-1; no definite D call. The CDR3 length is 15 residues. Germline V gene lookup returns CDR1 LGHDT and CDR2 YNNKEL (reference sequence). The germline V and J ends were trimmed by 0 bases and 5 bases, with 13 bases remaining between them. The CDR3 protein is CASSQESRGRTEAFF. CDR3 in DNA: TGTGCCAGCAGCCAAGAGTCGCGGGGTCGGACTGAAGCTTTCTTT.

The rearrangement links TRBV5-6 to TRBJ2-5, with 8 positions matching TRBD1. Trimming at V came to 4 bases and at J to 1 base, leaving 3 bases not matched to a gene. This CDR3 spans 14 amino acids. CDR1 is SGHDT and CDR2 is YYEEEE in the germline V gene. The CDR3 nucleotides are TGTGCCAGCAGCCCGGACAGGGCCCAAGAGACCCAGTACTTC. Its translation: CASSPDRAQETQYF.

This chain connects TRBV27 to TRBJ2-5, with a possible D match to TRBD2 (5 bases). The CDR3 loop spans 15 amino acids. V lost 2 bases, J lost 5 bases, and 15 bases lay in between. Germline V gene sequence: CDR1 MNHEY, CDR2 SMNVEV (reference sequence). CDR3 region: CASSLGAEGWETQYF. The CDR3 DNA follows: TGTGCCAGCAGTTTAGGAGCTGAGGGCTGGGAGACCCAGTACTTC.

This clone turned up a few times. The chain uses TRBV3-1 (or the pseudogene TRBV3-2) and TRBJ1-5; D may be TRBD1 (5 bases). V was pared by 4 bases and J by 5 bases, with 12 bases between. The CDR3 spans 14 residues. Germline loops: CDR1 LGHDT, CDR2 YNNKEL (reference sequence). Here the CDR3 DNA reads TGTGCCAGCAGCCCCGGAGCAGGGTATCAGCCCCAGCATTTT. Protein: CASSPGAGYQPQHF.

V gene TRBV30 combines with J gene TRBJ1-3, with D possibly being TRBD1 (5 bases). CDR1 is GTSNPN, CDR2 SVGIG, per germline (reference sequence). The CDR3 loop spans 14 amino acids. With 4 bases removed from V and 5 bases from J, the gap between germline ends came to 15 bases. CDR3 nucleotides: TGTGCCTGGACCCAGGGAATCCGCAGAAACACCATATATTTT. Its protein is CAWTQGIRRNTIYF. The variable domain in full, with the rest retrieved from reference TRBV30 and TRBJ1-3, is SQTIHQWPATLVQPVGSPLSLECTVEGTSNPNLYWYRQAAGRGLQLLFYSVGIGQISSEVPQNLSASRPQDRQFILSSKKLLLSDSGFYLCAWTQGIRRNTIYFGEGSWLTVV.